This T cell receptor beta chain derives from a study of blood T cell repertoires in COVID-19. Looking at the study overall: Samples came from the United States, Italy and Spain, spanning acute and convalescent COVID-19. PBMCs, B-cell-depleted T cells, or T cells were the source of the cDNA or gDNA that made up the material.

CDR1 is SNHLY and CDR2 is FYNNEI in the germline V gene. V trimming: 6 bases; J trimming: 5 bases; junction bases outside the gene matches: 13. The CDR3 has 17 amino acids. As handled by the study authors: The assay estimated nucleated cells by amplifying reference gene primers. Clones were sequenced by immunoSEQ multiplex PCR, and TCRdb holds only the in-frame ones, with some missing. V and J calls plus clone size are reproduced from that table; the DNA served to infer D and trimming. The repertoire holds 30,000 or so clones, with roughly nine tenths as singletons. The material sequenced was peripheral blood. This chain uses TRBV2 with TRBJ2-1; 10 bases are shared with TRBD2. The source of this sequence is a human donor in a cohort sampled during active COVID-19. This CDR3 is CASRYQLSGGGNNEQFF. The DNA of the CDR3 is TGTGCCAGCAGATACCAGCTGAGCGGGGGGGGGAACAATGAGCAGTTCTTC.